This TCR beta chain was captured by sequencing in a study of cytomegalovirus exposure and HLA in healthy donors. Study findings and constraints: More than 150 TCR beta chains were listed as cytomegalovirus-associated.

Trimming took 7 bases from V and 0 from J; bases not matched to a gene: 2. The CDR3 consists of 14 residues. Germline CDR1 reads ENHRY; CDR2 reads SYGVKD. Both 60 Vbeta primers and 13 Jbeta primers went into the PCR. The data were produced by immunoSEQ multiplex PCR, yet TCRdb's version contains in-frame clones alone and is incomplete. The sample yields around 190,000 clones, 60% to 80% seen once. Concerning this clone: As yet, its antigen is unknown.

The V gene is TRBV10-3, the J gene TRBJ2-2; 7 bases match TRBD1. The TCR comes from a woman aged 25 to 39 in good health and CMV-seronegative. Sequencing used PBMCs. CDR3 in amino acids: CAITGQPNTGELFF. Here the CDR3 DNA reads TGTGCCATCACGGGACAGCCGAACACCGGGGAGCTGTTTTTT.